This T cell receptor beta chain was documented in a study of blood T cells in healthy people across ages. Combining a sample-barcoded 5' primer with a J-beta primer mix, a second PCR ran for roughly 7 to 12 cycles. Researchers report that each sample yielded at least 2.5 million CDR3-containing paired-end reads. TCRdb ran MiXCR on the 5' RACE reads and lists one entry per CDR3 protein. The sample shows about 290,000 distinct CDR3 sequences, 25% to 30% of them seen only once. The germline gives CDR1 MDHEN, CDR2 SYDVKM. With V trimmed by 4 bases and J by 2 bases, 7 bases remained unmatched. The CDR3 has 18 residues.

Material for sequencing was blood. The TCR was taken from a woman between 70 and 85 years old in good health. The chain couples TRBV28 to TRBJ2-6, with TRBD2 matching over 11 bases. This CDR3 reads CASSSLSGRAAGANVLTF. CDR3 coding DNA: TGTGCCAGCAGTTCCCTTAGCGGGAGGGCCGCTGGGGCCAACGTCCTGACTTTC.